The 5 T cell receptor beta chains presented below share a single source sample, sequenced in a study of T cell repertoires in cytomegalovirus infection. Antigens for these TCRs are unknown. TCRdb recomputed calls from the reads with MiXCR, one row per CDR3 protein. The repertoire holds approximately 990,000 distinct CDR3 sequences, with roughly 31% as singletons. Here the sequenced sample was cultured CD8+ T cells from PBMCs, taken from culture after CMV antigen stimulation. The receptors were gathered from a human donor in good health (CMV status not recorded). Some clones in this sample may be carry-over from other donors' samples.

CDR3: CASSYGRGKGTEAFF. Written as DNA, the CDR3 is TGTGCCAGCAGCTATGGGCGGGGGAAAGGCACTGAAGCTTTCTTT. The chain joins TRBV3-1 to TRBJ1-1, with D maybe TRBD1 (5 bases). The CDR3 is made up of 15 amino acids. The V end lost 5 bases, the J end lost 4 bases, and 17 bases lay between the germline ends. Germline V lookup: CDR1 LGHDT, CDR2 YNNKEL (reference sequence).

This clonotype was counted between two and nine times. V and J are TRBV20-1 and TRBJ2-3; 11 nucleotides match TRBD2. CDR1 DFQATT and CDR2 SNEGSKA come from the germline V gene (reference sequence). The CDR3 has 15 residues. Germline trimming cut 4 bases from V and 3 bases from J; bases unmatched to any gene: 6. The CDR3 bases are TGCAGTGCTAACATACTAGCGGGGGATACAGATACGCAGTATTTT. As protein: CSANILAGDTDTQYF.

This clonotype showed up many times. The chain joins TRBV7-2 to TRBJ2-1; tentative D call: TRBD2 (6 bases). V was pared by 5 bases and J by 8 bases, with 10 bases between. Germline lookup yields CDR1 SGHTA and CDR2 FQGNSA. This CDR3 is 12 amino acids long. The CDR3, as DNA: TGTGCCAGCAGCGTACTAGCCCATGAGCAGTTCTTC. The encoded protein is CASSVLAHEQFF. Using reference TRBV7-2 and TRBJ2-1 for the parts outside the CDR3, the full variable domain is GAGVSQSPSNKVTEKGKDVELRCDPISGHTALYWYRQSLGQGLEFLIYFQGNSAPDKSGLPSDRFSAERTGGSVSTLTIQRTQQEDSAVYLCASSVLAHEQFFGPGTRLTVL.

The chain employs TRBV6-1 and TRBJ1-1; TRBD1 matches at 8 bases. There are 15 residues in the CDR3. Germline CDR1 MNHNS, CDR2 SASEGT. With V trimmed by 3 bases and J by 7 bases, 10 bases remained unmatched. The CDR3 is CASSEDREGLDEAFF. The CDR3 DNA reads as TGTGCCAGCAGTGAGGACAGGGAGGGATTGGATGAAGCTTTCTTT.

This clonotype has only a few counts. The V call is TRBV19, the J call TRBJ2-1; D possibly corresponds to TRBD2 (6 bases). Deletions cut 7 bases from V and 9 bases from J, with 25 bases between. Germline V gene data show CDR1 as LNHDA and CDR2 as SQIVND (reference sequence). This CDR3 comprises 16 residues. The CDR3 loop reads CASMVRAGLYGGEQFF. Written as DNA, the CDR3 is TGTGCCAGTATGGTTCGGGCTGGGCTCTACGGGGGTGAGCAGTTCTTC.